One T cell receptor beta chain is described in this entry. Antigen unknown. These data originate in a study of blood T cells in healthy people across ages. Across the study: The template switching approach captured approximately one barcoded beta molecule for every two T cells.

Whole-study findings and limits: Not knowing donor CMV status may have confounded expanded clonotype changes.

Peripheral blood from each donor was collected in a volume of roughly 9.8 milliliters. Each sample had at least 6 million PBMCs isolated. A J-beta primer mix and a sample-barcoded 5' primer were used in a second PCR of about 7 to 12 cycles. MiXCR, run by TCRdb on the 5' RACE reads, gives a single entry per CDR3 protein. Counted here are about 730,000 distinct CDR3 sequences, approximately 39% occurring once; the ten biggest clones make up 20%. This receptor was obtained from a woman aged 55-75 years in good health. The sample was blood.

Here the CDR3 reads CSASPRLAGSYNEQYF. The CDR3 DNA follows: TGCAGTGCTAGCCCGCGACTAGCGGGTTCCTACAATGAGCAGTACTTC. The V call is TRBV20-1, the J call TRBJ2-1; TRBD2 aligns across 10 bases. TRBJ2-7 matches the DNA end more closely, so the J call is doubtful. The CDR3 extends over 16 amino acids. Germline lookup yields CDR1 DFQATT and CDR2 SNEGSKA (reference sequence).